This T cell receptor beta chain was identified in a study of type 1 regulatory T cells. The overall study: This in vitro CD4 product, T-allo10, is enriched for Tr1 cells and alloantigen-specific.

TCRdb re-called the reads with MiXCR, one entry per CDR3 protein. The sample includes approximately 20,000 distinct CDR3 sequences, 10% of them seen just once. The CDR3 loop spans 13 amino acids. Germline CDR1 DFQATT, CDR2 SNEGSKA (reference sequence). V shed 7 bases and J shed 0 bases, with 10 bases lying between them. This clonotype originated in a human donor in good health. Material: CD4+ T cells, either the whole sample or a sorted fraction (not recorded which). J is TRBJ1-5 and V is TRBV20-1; D is perhaps TRBD1 (5 bases). CDR3 coding DNA: TGCAGTGGGGGGGACCTTAGCAATCAGCCCCAGCATTTT. This encodes CSGGDLSNQPQHF.